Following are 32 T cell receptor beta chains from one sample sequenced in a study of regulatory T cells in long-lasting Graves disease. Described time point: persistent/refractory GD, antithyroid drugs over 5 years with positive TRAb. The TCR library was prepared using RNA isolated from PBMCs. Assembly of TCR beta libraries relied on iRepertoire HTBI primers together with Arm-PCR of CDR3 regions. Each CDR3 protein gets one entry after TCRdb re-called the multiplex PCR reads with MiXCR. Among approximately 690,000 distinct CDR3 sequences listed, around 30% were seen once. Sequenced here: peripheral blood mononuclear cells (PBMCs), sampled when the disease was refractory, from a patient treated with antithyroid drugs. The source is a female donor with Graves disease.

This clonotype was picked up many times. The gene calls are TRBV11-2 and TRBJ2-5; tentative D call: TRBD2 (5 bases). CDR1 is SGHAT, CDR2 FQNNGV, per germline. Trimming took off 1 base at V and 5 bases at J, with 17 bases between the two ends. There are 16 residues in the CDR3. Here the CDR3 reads CASSLVPGASYETQYF. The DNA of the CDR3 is TGTGCCAGCAGCTTAGTTCCCGGTGCTAGCTATGAGACCCAGTACTTC.

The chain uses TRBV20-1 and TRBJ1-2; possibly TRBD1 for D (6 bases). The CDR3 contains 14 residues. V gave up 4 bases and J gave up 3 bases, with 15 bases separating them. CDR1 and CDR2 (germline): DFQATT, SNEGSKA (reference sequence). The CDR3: CSATPPQGDYGYTF. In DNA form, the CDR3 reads TGCAGTGCTACCCCTCCACAGGGTGACTATGGCTACACCTTC.

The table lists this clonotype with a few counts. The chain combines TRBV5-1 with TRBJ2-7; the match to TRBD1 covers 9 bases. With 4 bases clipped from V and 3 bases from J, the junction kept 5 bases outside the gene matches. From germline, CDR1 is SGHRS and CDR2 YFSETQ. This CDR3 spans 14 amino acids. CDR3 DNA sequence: TGCGCCAGCAGCAACCGACAGGGGGGCTACGAGCAGTACTTC. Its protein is CASSNRQGGYEQYF.

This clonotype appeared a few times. The CDR3 here is CSVRGQGNTEAFF. CDR3 nucleotides: TGCAGCGTTCGCGGACAGGGGAACACTGAAGCTTTCTTT. V and J are TRBV29-1 and TRBJ1-1; 8 positions match TRBD1. Germline V gene data show CDR1 as SQVTM and CDR2 as ANQGSEA. This CDR3 region has 13 residues. The V segment lost 5 bases and the J segment 1 base; nucleotides outside the gene matches: 3. The whole variable domain, remainder taken from reference TRBV29-1 and TRBJ1-1, is SAVISQKPSRDICQRGTSLTIQCQVDSQVTMMFWYRQQPGQSLTLIATANQGSEATYESGFVIDKFPISRPNLTFSTLTVSNMSPEDSSIYLCSVRGQGNTEAFFGQGTRLTVV.

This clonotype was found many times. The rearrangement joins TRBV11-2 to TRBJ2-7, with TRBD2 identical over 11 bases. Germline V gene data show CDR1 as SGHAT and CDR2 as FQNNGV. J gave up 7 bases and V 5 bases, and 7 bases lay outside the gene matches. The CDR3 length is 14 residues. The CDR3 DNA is TGTGCCAGCAGCAAACTAGCGGGAGCGGAAGAGCAGTACTTC. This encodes CASSKLAGAEEQYF.

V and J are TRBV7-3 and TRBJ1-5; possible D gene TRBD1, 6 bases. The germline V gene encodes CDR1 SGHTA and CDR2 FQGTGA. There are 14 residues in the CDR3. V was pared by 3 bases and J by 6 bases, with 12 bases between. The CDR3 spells CASSFRYRVQPQHF. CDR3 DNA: TGTGCCAGCAGCTTCCGATACAGGGTTCAGCCCCAGCATTTT.

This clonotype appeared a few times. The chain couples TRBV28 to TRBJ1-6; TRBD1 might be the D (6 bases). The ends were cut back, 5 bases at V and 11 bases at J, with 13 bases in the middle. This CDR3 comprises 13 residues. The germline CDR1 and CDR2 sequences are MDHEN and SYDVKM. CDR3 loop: CASSRGGGTPLHF. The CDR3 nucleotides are TGTGCCAGCAGTCGAGGGGGGGGAACACCCCTCCACTTT.

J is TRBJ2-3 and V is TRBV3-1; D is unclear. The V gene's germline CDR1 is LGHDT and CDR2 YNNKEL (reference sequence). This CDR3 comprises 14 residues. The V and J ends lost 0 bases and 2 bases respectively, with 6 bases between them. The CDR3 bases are TGTGCCAGCAGCCAAGATCCGGCCACAGATACGCAGTATTTT. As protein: CASSQDPATDTQYF.

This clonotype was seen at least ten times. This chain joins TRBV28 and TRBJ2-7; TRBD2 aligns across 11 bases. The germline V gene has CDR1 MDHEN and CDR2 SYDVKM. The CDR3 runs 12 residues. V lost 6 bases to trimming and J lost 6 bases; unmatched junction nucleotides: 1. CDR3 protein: CASSLAGGEQYF. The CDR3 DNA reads TGTGCCAGCAGCCTAGCGGGAGGCGAGCAGTACTTC.

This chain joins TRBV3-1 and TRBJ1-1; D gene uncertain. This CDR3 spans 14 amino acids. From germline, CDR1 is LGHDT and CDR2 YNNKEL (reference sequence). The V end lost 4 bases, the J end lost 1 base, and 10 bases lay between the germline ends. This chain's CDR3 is CASSPQEGNTEAFF. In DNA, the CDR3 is TGTGCCAGCAGCCCGCAGGAAGGGAACACTGAAGCTTTCTTT.

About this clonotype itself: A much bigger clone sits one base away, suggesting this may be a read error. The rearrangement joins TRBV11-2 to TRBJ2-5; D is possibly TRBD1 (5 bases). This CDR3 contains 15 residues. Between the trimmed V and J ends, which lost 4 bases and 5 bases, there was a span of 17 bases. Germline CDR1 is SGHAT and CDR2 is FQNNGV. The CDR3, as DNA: TGTGCCAGCAGCTCTACCCTTGACTCAGGGGAGACCCAGTACTTC. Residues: CASSSTLDSGETQYF.

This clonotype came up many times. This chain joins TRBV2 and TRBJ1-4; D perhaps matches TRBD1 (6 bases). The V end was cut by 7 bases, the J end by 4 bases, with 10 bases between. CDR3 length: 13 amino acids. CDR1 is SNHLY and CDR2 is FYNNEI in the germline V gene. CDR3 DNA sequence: TGTGCCAGCATTTCAGGGGTTAATGAAAAACTGTTTTTT. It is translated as CASISGVNEKLFF. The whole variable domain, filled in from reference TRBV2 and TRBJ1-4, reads EPEVTQTPSHQVTQMGQEVILRCVPISNHLYFYWYRQILGQKVEFLVSFYNNEISEKSEIFDDQFSVERPDGSNFTLKIRSTKLEDSAMYFCASISGVNEKLFFGSGTQLSVL.

The CDR3 DNA reads as TGCAGTGCCGACCGGGGGAGCACCTACAATGAGCAGTTCTTC. This codes for CSADRGSTYNEQFF. This rearrangement joins TRBV20-1 to TRBJ2-1, with D perhaps TRBD2 (6 bases). CDR1 and CDR2 (germline): DFQATT, SNEGSKA (reference sequence). This CDR3 comprises 14 residues. The germline V and J ends were trimmed by 6 bases and 2 bases, with 14 bases remaining between them.

Here the CDR3 reads CASSDQSYEQYF. The CDR3 region has the DNA TGTGCCAGCAGTGACCAATCCTACGAGCAGTACTTC. V gene TRBV2 combines with J gene TRBJ2-7; the D is unclear. V was cut by 3 bases and J by 1 base, with 4 bases left in between. The CDR3 contains 12 residues. CDR1 and CDR2 (germline): SNHLY, FYNNEI.

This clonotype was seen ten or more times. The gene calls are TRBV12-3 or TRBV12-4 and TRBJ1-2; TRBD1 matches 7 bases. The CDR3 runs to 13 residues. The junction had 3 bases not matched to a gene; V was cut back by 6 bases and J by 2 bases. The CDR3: CASRPTGNYGYTF. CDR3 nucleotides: TGTGCCAGCAGACCGACAGGGAACTATGGCTACACCTTC.

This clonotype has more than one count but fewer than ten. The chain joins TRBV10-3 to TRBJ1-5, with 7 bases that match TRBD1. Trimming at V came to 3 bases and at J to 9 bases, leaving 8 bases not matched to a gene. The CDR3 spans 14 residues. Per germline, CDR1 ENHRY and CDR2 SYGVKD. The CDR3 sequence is CAISERTGLGPQHF. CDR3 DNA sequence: TGTGCCATCAGTGAACGGACAGGCTTGGGGCCCCAGCATTTT.

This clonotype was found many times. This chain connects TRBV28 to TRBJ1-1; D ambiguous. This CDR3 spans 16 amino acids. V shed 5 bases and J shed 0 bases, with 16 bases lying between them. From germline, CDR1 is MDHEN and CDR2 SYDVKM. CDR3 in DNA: TGTGCCAGCAGTCCCACTCCACAGCAAATGAACACTGAAGCTTTCTTT. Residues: CASSPTPQQMNTEAFF.

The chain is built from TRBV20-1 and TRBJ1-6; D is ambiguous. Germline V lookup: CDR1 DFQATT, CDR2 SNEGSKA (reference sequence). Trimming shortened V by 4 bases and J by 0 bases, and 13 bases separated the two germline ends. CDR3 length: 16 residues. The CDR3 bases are TGCAGTGCTACCCTACACCGGAGCTCCTATAATTCACCCCTCCACTTT. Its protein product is CSATLHRSSYNSPLHF.

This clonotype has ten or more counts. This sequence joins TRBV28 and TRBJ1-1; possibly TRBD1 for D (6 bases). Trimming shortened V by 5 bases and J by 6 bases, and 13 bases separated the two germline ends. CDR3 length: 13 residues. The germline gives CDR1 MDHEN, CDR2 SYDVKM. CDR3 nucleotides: TGTGCCAGCAGTCTAAGGACAGTTGCTGAAGCTTTCTTT. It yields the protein CASSLRTVAEAFF.

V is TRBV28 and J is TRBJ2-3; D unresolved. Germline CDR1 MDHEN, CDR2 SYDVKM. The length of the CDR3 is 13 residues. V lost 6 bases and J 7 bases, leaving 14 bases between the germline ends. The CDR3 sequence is CASRTFTPNTQYF. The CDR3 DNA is TGTGCCAGCAGGACGTTCACTCCCAATACGCAGTATTTT.

CDR3 DNA sequence: TGCAGTGCTAGAGAGCGGGGGCGCTTTGAAAAACTGTTTTTT. This translates into CSARERGRFEKLFF. The V gene is TRBV20-1, the J gene TRBJ1-4; tentatively, D is TRBD1 (6 bases). V was trimmed by 0 bases and J by 7 bases, leaving 12 bases between them. The CDR3 extends over 14 amino acids. Germline loops: CDR1 DFQATT, CDR2 SNEGSKA (reference sequence).

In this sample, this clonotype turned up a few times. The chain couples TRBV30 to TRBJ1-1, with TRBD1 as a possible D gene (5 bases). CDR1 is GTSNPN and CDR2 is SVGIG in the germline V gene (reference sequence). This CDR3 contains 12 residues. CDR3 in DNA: TGTGCTTCAAGGGGAAAGAACACTGAAGCTTTCTTT. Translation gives CASRGKNTEAFF.

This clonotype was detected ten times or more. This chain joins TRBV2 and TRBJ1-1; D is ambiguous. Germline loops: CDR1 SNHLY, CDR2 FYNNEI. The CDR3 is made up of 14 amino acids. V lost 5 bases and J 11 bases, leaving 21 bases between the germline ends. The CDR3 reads CASSFSRSTSRAFF. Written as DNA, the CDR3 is TGTGCCAGCAGTTTCTCCAGGTCGACCTCTCGGGCTTTCTTT. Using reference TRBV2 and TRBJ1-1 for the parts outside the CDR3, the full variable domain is EPEVTQTPSHQVTQMGQEVILRCVPISNHLYFYWYRQILGQKVEFLVSFYNNEISEKSEIFDDQFSVERPDGSNFTLKIRSTKLEDSAMYFCASSFSRSTSRAFFGQGTRLTVV.

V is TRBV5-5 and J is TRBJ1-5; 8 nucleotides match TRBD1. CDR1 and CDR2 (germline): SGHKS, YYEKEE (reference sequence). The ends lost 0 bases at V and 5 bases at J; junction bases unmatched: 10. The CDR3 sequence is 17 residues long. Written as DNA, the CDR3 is TGTGCCAGCAGCTTGGCTCCAGGGGGCAGGGAGGATCAGCCCCAGCATTTT. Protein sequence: CASSLAPGGREDQPQHF.

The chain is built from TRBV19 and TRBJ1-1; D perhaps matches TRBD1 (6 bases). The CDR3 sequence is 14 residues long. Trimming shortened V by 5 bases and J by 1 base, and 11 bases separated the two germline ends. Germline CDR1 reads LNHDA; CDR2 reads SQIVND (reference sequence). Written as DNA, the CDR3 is TGTGCCAGTAGTGCGGACAGTTCGAACACTGAAGCTTTCTTT. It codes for CASSADSSNTEAFF.

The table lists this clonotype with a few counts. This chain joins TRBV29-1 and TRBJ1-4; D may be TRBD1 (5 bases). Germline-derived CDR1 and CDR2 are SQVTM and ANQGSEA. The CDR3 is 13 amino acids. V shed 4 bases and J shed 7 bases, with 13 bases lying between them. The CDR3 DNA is TGCAGCGTTGGAGGGGAGCAAGGTGAAAAACTGTTTTTT. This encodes CSVGGEQGEKLFF.

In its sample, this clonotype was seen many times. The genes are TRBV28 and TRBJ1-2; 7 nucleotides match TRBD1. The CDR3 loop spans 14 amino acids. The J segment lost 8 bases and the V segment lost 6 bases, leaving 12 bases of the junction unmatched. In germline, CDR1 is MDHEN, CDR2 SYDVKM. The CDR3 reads CASRPQGNLYGYTF. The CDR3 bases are TGTGCCAGCAGGCCACAGGGGAATCTTTACGGCTACACCTTC.

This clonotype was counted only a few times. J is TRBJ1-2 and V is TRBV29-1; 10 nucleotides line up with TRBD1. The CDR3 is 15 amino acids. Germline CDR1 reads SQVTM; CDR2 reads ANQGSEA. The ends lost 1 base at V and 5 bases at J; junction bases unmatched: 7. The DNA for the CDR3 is TGCAGCGTTGAAGTCGAGGACAGGGGGGGGTATGGCTACACCTTC. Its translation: CSVEVEDRGGYGYTF.

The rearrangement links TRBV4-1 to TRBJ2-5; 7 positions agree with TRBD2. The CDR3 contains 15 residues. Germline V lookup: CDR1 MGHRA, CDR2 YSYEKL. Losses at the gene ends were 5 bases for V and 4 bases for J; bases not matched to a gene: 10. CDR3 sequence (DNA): TGCGCCAGCAGCGAACCGGGACTATCGGCAGAGACCCAGTACTTC. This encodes CASSEPGLSAETQYF.

For the CDR3, the DNA is TGTGCCAGCATTGCCTCGGGGGGTGGCAAAAACATTCAGTACTTC. As protein: CASIASGGGKNIQYF. This chain joins TRBV6-2 or TRBV6-3 and TRBJ2-4; the match to TRBD2 covers 7 bases. Germline CDR1 is MNHEY and CDR2 is SVGEGT. J lost 3 bases, V lost 7 bases, and 9 bases had no gene match. There are 15 residues in the CDR3.

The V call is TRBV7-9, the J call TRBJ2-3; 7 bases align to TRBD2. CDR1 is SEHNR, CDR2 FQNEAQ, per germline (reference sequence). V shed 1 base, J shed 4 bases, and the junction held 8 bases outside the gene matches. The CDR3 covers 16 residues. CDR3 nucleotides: TGTGCCAGCAGCTTAGGGAGCCGACTAGCTTCAGATACGCAGTATTTT. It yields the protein CASSLGSRLASDTQYF.

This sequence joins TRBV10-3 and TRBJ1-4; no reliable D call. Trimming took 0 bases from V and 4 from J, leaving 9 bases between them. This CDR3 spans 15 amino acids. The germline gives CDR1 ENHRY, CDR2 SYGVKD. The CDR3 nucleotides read TGTGCCATCAGTGAGTCGTGGGAAAATAATGAAAAACTGTTTTTT. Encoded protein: CAISESWENNEKLFF.